A single T cell receptor (beta chain) is shown here with its context. This sample is part of a study of CD8+CD57+ T cells in acquired aplastic anemia. For the study at large: Sorted CD4+ and CD8+ cell DNA averaged around 3.5 ug.

Profiles of TCR beta VDJ and CDR3 were generated from a genomic DNA template. One entry per CDR3 protein, called by TCRdb with MiXCR from the reads. The profile covers 200,000 or so distinct CDR3 sequences, with about three fifths appearing a single time and about 43% taken by the ten largest. Germline V lookup: CDR1 SGHTA, CDR2 FQGNSA. Trimming removed 3 bases from V and 0 bases from J, with 5 bases in between. The CDR3 consists of 14 residues. The clonotype originates from a human donor with severe aplastic anemia or a healthy control (not recorded which). This chain links TRBV7-2 with TRBJ1-4, with D hard to call. Sequenced: sorted CD4+, CD8+, or CD8+CD57+ T cells (not recorded which) from PBMCs. CDR3 bases: TGTGCCAGCAGCTTTGAGACAACTAATGAAAAACTGTTTTTT. Its translation is CASSFETTNEKLFF.